This T cell receptor (beta chain) was profiled in a study of technical replicates of blood from a handful of donors. The protocol was immunoSEQ multiplex PCR, while the TCRdb copy is restricted to in-frame clones and leaves out a portion. The sample lists around 64,000 clones; about 94% were seen once. V shed 8 bases and J shed 4 bases, with 23 bases lying between them. The germline V gene has CDR1 SGHDN and CDR2 FVKESK. This CDR3 spans 16 amino acids. This sequence originates from a human donor in good health. Some clones in this sample may be carry-over from other donors' samples. Sample: PBMCs. This rearrangement joins TRBV14 to TRBJ1-1; no definite D call. This chain's CDR3 is CASRPFGHGGVTEAFF. The CDR3 bases are TGTGCCAGCCGCCCTTTCGGTCATGGAGGAGTCACTGAAGCTTTCTTT.